The following is a TCR beta chain sequence with its context. Its cognate antigen is unknown. Trimming took 4 bases from V and 8 from J, leaving 11 bases between them. Germline V lookup: CDR1 SQVTM, CDR2 ANQGSEA. The CDR3 has 11 residues. These data originate in a study of T cell responses to AZD1222 COVID-19 vaccine. Findings and caveats of the study: Spike-wide vaccine-associated CD4 TCRs dominated at 160-218 and 743-854. Clonal diversity was possibly underestimated, and the donors were mostly white British, with more females.

Assay: immunoSEQ multiplex PCR; the TCRdb copy retains only in-frame clones and omits some. The sample includes around 160,000 clones, roughly nine tenths of them seen just once. Sequencing used peripheral blood, obtained 28 days after the second AZD1222 dose. The chain recombines TRBV29-1 with TRBJ1-1; D might be TRBD1 (6 bases). This receptor was taken from an adult who received the AZD1222 COVID-19 vaccine. The CDR3 protein is CSVGQEREAFF. The CDR3 nucleotides read TGCAGCGTTGGACAGGAGCGAGAAGCTTTCTTT.